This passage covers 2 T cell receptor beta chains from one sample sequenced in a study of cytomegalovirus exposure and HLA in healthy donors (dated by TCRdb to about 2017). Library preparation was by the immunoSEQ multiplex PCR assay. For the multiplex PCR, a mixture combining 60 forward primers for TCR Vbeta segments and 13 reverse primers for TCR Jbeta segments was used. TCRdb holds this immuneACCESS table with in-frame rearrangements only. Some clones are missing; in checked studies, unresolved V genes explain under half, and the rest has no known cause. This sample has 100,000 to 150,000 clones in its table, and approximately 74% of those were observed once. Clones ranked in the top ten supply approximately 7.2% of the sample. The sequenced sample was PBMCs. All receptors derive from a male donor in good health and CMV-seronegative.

The chain's CDR3 is CASSRAGGSSYEQYF. CDR3 nucleotide sequence: TGCGCCAGCAGCCGGGCGGGAGGGAGCTCCTACGAGCAGTACTTC. The chain has TRBV4-3 and TRBJ2-7, with 9 bases lining up with TRBD2. V shed 4 bases and J 0 bases; nucleotides not matched to a gene: 4. The germline V gene encodes CDR1 LGHNA and CDR2 YSLEER. The CDR3 has 15 amino acids.

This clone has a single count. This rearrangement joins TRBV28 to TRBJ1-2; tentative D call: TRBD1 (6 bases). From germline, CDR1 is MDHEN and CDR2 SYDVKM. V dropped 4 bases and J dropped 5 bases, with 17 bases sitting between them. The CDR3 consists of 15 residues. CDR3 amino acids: CASSSKQGWWYGYTF. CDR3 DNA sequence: TGTGCCAGCAGTTCCAAACAGGGTTGGTGGTATGGCTACACCTTC.